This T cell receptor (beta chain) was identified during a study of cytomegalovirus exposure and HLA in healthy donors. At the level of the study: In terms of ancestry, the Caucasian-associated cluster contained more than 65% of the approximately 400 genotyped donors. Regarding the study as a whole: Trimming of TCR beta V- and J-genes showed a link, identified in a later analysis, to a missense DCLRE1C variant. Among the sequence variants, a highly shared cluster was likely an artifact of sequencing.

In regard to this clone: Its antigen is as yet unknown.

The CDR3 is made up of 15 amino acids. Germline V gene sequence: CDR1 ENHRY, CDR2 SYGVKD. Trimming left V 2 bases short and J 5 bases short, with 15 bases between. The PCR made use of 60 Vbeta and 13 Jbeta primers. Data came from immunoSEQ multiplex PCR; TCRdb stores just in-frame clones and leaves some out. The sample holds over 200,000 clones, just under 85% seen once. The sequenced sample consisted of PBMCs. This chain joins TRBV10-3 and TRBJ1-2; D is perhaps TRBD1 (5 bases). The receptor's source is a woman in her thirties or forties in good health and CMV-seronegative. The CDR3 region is CAISEVDRSWYGYTF. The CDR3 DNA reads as TGTGCCATCAGTGAGGTCGACAGATCTTGGTATGGCTACACCTTC.